The 21 T cell receptor beta chains below were found in one sample sequenced in a study of T cell changes during pregnancy in multiple sclerosis. Data came from immunoSEQ multiplex PCR; TCRdb stores just in-frame clones and leaves some out. The sample yields around 59,000 clones, about 89% seen once. Specimen: CD4+ T cells from peripheral blood mononuclear cells, collected in the first trimester of pregnancy. The receptors were sampled from a female donor with multiple sclerosis, enrolled in a pregnancy study.

The chain links TRBV6-6 to TRBJ1-6, with no clear D. The germline CDR1 and CDR2 sequences are MNHNY and SVGAGI (reference sequence). Trimming shortened V by 6 bases and J by 10 bases, and 19 bases separated the two germline ends. CDR3 length: 15 residues. CDR3 in amino acids: CASRTPASGRSPLHF. CDR3 sequence (DNA): TGTGCCAGCAGGACCCCCGCATCGGGGAGATCACCCCTCCACTTT.

This clone was seen only a few times. V and J are TRBV4-3 and TRBJ1-3; D gene uncertain. The CDR3 is made up of 17 amino acids. The germline CDR1 and CDR2 sequences are LGHNA and YSLEER. Deletions cut 1 base from V and 0 bases from J, with 13 bases between. The CDR3 sequence: CASSQVKGVSSGNTIYF. The CDR3 DNA reads TGCGCCAGCAGCCAAGTCAAAGGAGTGAGCTCTGGAAACACCATATATTTT.

The chain links TRBV18 to TRBJ1-3; no definite D call. CDR1 and CDR2 (germline): KGHSH, LQKENI. This CDR3 region has 15 residues. Trimming left V 6 bases short and J 0 bases short, with 12 bases between. The CDR3 nucleotides are TGTGCCAGCTCCGCTCAACTACTCTCTGGAAACACCATATATTTT. Translated, it gives CASSAQLLSGNTIYF.

The CDR3 loop reads CASSPLSGQGSNSPLHF. CDR3 DNA: TGTGCCAGCAGCCCACTTTCCGGACAGGGATCAAATTCACCCCTCCACTTT. The chain couples TRBV5-5 to TRBJ1-6; 8 nucleotides match TRBD1. The CDR3 consists of 17 residues. Germline V gene sequence: CDR1 SGHKS, CDR2 YYEKEE (reference sequence). J gave up 7 bases and V 4 bases, and 13 bases lay outside the gene matches.

The gene calls are TRBV6-5 and TRBJ1-1; D unresolved. The V gene lost 4 bases and the J gene lost 8 bases, with 11 bases spanning the gap. Germline CDR1 is MNHEY and CDR2 is SVGAGI. CDR3 size: 12 residues. CDR3 sequence: CASSFTGAEAFF. The CDR3 DNA is TGTGCCAGCAGTTTTACGGGAGCCGAAGCTTTCTTT.

In this sample, this clone turned up once. V gene TRBV5-4 combines with J gene TRBJ1-6; 7 nucleotides line up with TRBD1. Trimming took 4 bases from V and 0 from J; bases not matched to a gene: 7. The CDR3 loop spans 17 amino acids. Germline V gene lookup returns CDR1 SGHNT and CDR2 YYREEE (reference sequence). Here the CDR3 reads CASSDGTAGSYNSPLHF. CDR3 DNA sequence: TGTGCCAGCAGCGACGGGACAGCGGGCTCCTATAATTCACCCCTCCACTTT.

The chain couples TRBV6-5 to TRBJ1-2, with 8 positions matching TRBD1. Germline CDR1 is MNHEY and CDR2 is SVGAGI. This CDR3 has 13 amino acids. The V and J ends lost 3 bases and 9 bases, in that order; junction bases with no gene match: 6. The CDR3 region is CASSYGQGLSYTF. The CDR3 nucleotides read TGTGCCAGCAGTTATGGACAGGGACTGAGCTACACCTTC.

The sample holds a few counts of this clone. The chain recombines TRBV7-5 with TRBJ1-2; the table's D gene call, TRBD1, was not cross checked with the DNA. TRBV7-5 counts as a pseudogene. CDR3 length equals 14 residues. The CDR3 nucleotides are TGTGTCAGAAGCTTAGGCGAGGACATCCGCGGCTACACCTTC. As protein: CVRSLGEDIRGYTF.

V and J are TRBV9 and TRBJ2-2; the D is unclear. Deletions cut 0 bases from V and 0 bases from J, with 6 bases between. CDR1 is SGDLS and CDR2 is YYNGEE in the germline V gene. CDR3 length: 15 residues. CDR3 nucleotide sequence: TGTGCCAGCAGCGTAGTGGCATCGAACACCGGGGAGCTGTTTTTT. Translation gives CASSVVASNTGELFF. Full variable domain (rest looked up from reference TRBV9 and TRBJ2-2): DSGVTQTPKHLITATGQRVTLRCSPRSGDLSVYWYQQSLDQGLQFLIQYYNGEERAKGNILERFSAQQFPDLHSELNLSSLELGDSALYFCASSVVASNTGELFFGEGSRLTVL.

The chain employs TRBV5-1 and TRBJ1-6; 9 nucleotides align to TRBD1. Germline-derived CDR1 and CDR2 are SGHRS and YFSETQ. The V gene end was trimmed by 4 bases and the J gene end by 7 bases; junction bases not matched to a gene: 9. The CDR3 spans 16 residues. DNA for the CDR3: TGCGCCAGCAGCCTGGAAACGACAGGGGGAAATTCACCCCTCCACTTT. Its protein product is CASSLETTGGNSPLHF.

The CDR3: CASSPPPGNTDTQYF. Written as DNA, the CDR3 is TGTGCCAGCTCACCCCCCCCCGGGAACACAGATACGCAGTATTTT. V usage is TRBV18 and J usage is TRBJ2-3; D is possibly TRBD2 (5 bases). The CDR3 spans 15 residues. Germline V CDR1 and CDR2: KGHSH, LQKENI. V lost 3 bases and J lost 2, with 12 bases in between. The full variable domain, in which reference TRBV18 and TRBJ2-3 provide the parts outside the CDR3, is NAGVMQNPRHLVRRRGQEARLRCSPMKGHSHVYWYRQLPEEGLKFMVYLQKENIIDESGMPKERFSAEFPKEGPSILRIQQVVRGDSAAYFCASSPPPGNTDTQYFGPGTRLTVL.

The chain combines TRBV25-1 with TRBJ2-3; D remains unclear. Trimming pared 3 bases from V and 5 bases from J, leaving 15 bases between. Per germline, CDR1 MGHDK and CDR2 SYGVNS. The CDR3 has 15 amino acids. For the CDR3, the DNA is TGTGCCAGCAGTGATACGCGTGCCGTCGGAGATACGCAGTATTTT. Translating it yields CASSDTRAVGDTQYF.

This clone was recorded once. The chain has TRBV7-3 and TRBJ1-3; D is possibly TRBD1 (5 bases). The ends were cut back, 5 bases at V and 6 bases at J, with 17 bases in the middle. Germline CDR1 and CDR2: SGHTA and FQGTGA. This CDR3 spans 15 amino acids. DNA for the CDR3: TGTGCCAGCAGCCAGGGAAATACTCCGGCAAACACCATATATTTT. Its protein is CASSQGNTPANTIYF. The entire variable domain, with the rest obtained from reference TRBV7-3 and TRBJ1-3, is as follows: GAGVSQTPSNKVTEKGKYVELRCDPISGHTALYWYRQSLGQGPEFLIYFQGTGAADDSGLPNDRFFAVRPEGSVSTLKIQRTERGDSAVYLCASSQGNTPANTIYFGEGSWLTVV.

This sequence joins TRBV2 and TRBJ1-1; TRBD1 matches 8 bases. This CDR3 is built from 16 residues. Germline V gene lookup returns CDR1 SNHLY and CDR2 FYNNEI. The junction had 8 bases not matched to a gene; V was cut back by 2 bases and J by 3 bases. This CDR3 reads CASSEKTGGLYTEAFF. CDR3 sequence (DNA): TGTGCCAGCAGTGAAAAAACAGGGGGTTTGTACACTGAAGCTTTCTTT.

The chain is built from TRBV7-9 and TRBJ1-1; the match to TRBD1 covers 7 bases. V lost 1 base to trimming and J lost 5 bases; unmatched junction nucleotides: 4. The V gene's germline CDR1 is SEHNR and CDR2 FQNEAQ (reference sequence). CDR3 length equals 14 residues. CDR3: CASSLGQGDTEAFF. As DNA, the CDR3 is TGTGCCAGCAGCTTAGGACAGGGAGATACTGAAGCTTTCTTT.

This chain joins TRBV6-1 and TRBJ1-2, with 8 bases identical to TRBD1. J was trimmed by 3 bases and V by 3 bases; bases with no gene match: 0. The germline V gene has CDR1 MNHNS and CDR2 SASEGT. This CDR3 has 13 amino acids. The DNA for the CDR3 is TGTGCCAGCAGTGAGACAGGGGACTATGGCTACACCTTC. Translating gives CASSETGDYGYTF.

The V and J genes are TRBV5-6 and TRBJ1-1; TRBD1 is a possible D gene (6 bases). Between the trimmed V and J ends, which lost 5 bases and 1 base, there was a span of 9 bases. Germline CDR1 reads SGHDT; CDR2 reads YYEEEE. The CDR3 is 13 residues long. This CDR3 is CASRPRGNTEAFF. CDR3 nucleotides: TGTGCCAGCAGACCCAGGGGGAACACTGAAGCTTTCTTT.

V gene TRBV4-2 combines with J gene TRBJ2-6; the D gene is possibly TRBD1 (5 bases). Trimming left V 0 bases short and J 0 bases short, with 15 bases between. The CDR3 is made up of 19 amino acids. Germline CDR1 is LGHNA and CDR2 is YNFKEQ. The CDR3 sequence: CASSQDRGRVHSGANVLTF. The CDR3 DNA follows: TGTGCCAGCAGCCAAGATAGGGGCAGGGTCCACTCTGGGGCCAACGTCCTGACTTTC.

This chain joins TRBV5-1 and TRBJ2-5; TRBD1 aligns across 9 bases. The CDR3 loop spans 15 amino acids. With 4 bases clipped from V and 7 bases from J, the junction kept 11 bases outside the gene matches. From germline, CDR1 is SGHRS and CDR2 YFSETQ. CDR3 loop: CASSTERVTGGTQYF. CDR3 DNA sequence: TGCGCCAGCAGCACCGAAAGGGTGACAGGGGGGACCCAGTACTTC. Full variable domain (missing parts from reference TRBV5-1 and TRBJ2-5): KAGVTQTPRYLIKTRGQQVTLSCSPISGHRSVSWYQQTPGQGLQFLFEYFSETQRNKGNFPGRFSGRQFSNSRSEMNVSTLELGDSALYLCASSTERVTGGTQYFGPGTRLLVL.

This rearrangement joins TRBV13 to TRBJ1-4; D is uncertain. Germline V lookup: CDR1 PRHDT, CDR2 FYEKMQ (reference sequence). With 4 bases removed from V and 4 bases from J, the gap between germline ends came to 10 bases. This CDR3 comprises 14 residues. The DNA for the CDR3 is TGTGCCAGCAGCTCCTATATCTTTAATGAAAAACTGTTTTTT. It translates to CASSSYIFNEKLFF.

V gene TRBV18 combines with J gene TRBJ2-3; TRBD1 aligns across 8 bases. V shed 1 base and J 6 bases; nucleotides not matched to a gene: 9. This CDR3 region has 16 residues. Per the germline V gene, CDR1 is KGHSH and CDR2 is LQKENI. The CDR3 coding sequence is TGTGCCAGCTCACCACTCCAGGGGGCGTTTGAGGATACGCAGTATTTT. This gives the protein CASSPLQGAFEDTQYF.